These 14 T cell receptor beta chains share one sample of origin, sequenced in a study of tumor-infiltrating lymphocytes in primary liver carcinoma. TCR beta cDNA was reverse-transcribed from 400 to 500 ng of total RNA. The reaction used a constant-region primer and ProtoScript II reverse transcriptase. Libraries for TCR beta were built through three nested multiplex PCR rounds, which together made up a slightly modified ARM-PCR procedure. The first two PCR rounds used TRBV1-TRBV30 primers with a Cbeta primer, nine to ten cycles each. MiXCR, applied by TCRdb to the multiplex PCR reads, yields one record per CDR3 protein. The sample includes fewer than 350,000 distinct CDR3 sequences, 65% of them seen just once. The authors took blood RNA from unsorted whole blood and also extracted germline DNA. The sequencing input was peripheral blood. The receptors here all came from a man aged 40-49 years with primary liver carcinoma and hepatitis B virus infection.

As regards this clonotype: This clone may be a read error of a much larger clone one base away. CDR3: CASSPRPFGTGTDNSPLHF. CDR3 coding DNA: TGTGCCAGCAGCCCGCGGCCATTTGGGACAGGGACCGATAATTCACCCCTCCACTTT. This chain uses TRBV14 with TRBJ1-6; 9 bases map to TRBD1. The CDR3 spans 19 residues. Germline lookup yields CDR1 SGHDN and CDR2 FVKESK. Trimming took 4 bases from V and 5 from J; bases not matched to a gene: 15.

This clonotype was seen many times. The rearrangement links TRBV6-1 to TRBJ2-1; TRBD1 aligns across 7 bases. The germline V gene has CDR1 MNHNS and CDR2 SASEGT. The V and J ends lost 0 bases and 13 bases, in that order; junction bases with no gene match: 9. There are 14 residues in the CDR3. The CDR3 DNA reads TGTGCCAGCAGTGAAGCCCGAGGACAGGACCGACAGTTCTTC. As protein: CASSEARGQDRQFF.

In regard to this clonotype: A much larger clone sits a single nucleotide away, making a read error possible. The chain's CDR3 is CASRPSRANSYEQYF. CDR3 sequence (DNA): TGTGCCAGCAGACCTTCGCGGGCGAACTCCTACGAGCAGTACTTC. The chain carries TRBV12-3 or TRBV12-4 and TRBJ2-7; tentatively, D is TRBD2 (5 bases). The V end was cut by 6 bases, the J end by 0 bases, with 15 bases between. CDR3 size: 15 residues.

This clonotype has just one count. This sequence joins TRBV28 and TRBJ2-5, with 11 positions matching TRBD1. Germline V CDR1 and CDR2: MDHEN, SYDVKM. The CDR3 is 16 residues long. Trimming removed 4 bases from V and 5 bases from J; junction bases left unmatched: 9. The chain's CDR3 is CASSSGTGGLWETQYF. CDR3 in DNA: TGTGCCAGCAGTTCAGGGACAGGGGGACTTTGGGAGACCCAGTACTTC.

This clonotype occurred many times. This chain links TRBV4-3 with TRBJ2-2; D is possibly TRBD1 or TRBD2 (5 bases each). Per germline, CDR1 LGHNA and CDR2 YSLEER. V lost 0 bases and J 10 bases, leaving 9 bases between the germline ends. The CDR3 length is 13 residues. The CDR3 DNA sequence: TGCGCCAGCAGCCAAGATTTGGGGGTGGAGCTGTTTTTT. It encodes CASSQDLGVELFF.

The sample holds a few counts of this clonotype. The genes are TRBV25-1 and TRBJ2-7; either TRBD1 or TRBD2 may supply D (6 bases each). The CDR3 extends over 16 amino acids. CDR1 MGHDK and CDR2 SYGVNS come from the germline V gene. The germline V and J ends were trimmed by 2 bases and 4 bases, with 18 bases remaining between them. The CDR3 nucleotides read TGTGCCAGCAGTGAAAGGGGGGCAGGAAGGGGATACGAGCAGTACTTC. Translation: CASSERGAGRGYEQYF.

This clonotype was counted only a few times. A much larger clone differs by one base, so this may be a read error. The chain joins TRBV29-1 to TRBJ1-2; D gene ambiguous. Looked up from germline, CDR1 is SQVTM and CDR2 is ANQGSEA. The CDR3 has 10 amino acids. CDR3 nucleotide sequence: TGCAGGGTTGCGACCTATGGCTACACCTTC. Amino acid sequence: CRVATYGYTF.

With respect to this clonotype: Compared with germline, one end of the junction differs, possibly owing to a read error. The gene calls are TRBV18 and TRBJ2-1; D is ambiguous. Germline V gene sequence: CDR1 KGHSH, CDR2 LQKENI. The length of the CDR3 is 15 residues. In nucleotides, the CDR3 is TGTCCCAGCTCCGGCTATTCAGGTTCCTACAATGAGCAGTTCTTC. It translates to CPSSGYSGSYNEQFF.

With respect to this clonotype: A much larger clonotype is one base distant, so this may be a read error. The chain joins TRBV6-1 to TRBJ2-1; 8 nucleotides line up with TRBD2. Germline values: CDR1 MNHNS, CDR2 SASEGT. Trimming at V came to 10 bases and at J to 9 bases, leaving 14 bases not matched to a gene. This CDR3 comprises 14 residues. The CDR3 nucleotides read TGTGCCACCCGAGCGGGAGCTCTCCCCATTGAGCAGTTCTTC. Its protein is CATRAGALPIEQFF.

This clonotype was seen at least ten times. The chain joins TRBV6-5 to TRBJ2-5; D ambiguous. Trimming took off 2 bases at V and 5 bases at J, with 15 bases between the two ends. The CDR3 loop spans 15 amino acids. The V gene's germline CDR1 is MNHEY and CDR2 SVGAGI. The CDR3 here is CASSYRALARETQYF. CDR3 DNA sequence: TGTGCCAGCAGTTACAGGGCTCTCGCGCGTGAGACCCAGTACTTC.

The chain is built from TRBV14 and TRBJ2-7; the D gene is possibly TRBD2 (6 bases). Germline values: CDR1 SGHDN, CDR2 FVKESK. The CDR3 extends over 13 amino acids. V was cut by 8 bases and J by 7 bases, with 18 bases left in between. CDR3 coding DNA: TGTGCCAGCGGCCCCGGGACTTTCAAAGAGCAGTACTTC. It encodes CASGPGTFKEQYF.

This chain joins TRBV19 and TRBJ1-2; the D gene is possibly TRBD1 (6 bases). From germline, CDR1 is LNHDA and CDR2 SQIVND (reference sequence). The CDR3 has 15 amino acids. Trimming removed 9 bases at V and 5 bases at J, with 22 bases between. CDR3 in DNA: TGTGCCAGAGGGACAATTGGGCCCTATGAGTATGGCTACACCTTC. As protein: CARGTIGPYEYGYTF.

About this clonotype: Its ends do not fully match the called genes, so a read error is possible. In DNA, the CDR3 is TGTGCCAGCAGCTCCCCCTCAGCGGCCACCAGGGAGCTGTTTTTT. This encodes CASSSPSAATRELFF. The chain carries TRBV7-8 and TRBJ2-2; maybe TRBD2 (5 bases). This CDR3 has 15 amino acids. In germline, CDR1 is SGHVS, CDR2 FQNEAQ. Full variable domain (missing parts from reference TRBV7-8 and TRBJ2-2): GAGVSQSPRYKVAKRGQDVALRCDPISGHVSLFWYQQALGQGPEFLTYFQNEAQLDKSGLPSDRFFAERPEGSVSTLKIQRTQQEDSAVYLCASSSPSAATRELFFGEGSRLTVL.

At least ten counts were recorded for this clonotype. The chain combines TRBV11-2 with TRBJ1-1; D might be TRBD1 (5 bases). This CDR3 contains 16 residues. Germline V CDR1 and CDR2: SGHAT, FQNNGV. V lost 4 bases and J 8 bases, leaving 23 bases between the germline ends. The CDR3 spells CASSSTPGPLFPEAFF. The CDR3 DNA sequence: TGTGCCAGCAGCTCGACGCCGGGACCCCTTTTCCCGGAAGCTTTCTTT.